Each of the 7 T cell receptor beta chains below was sequenced from the same sample in a study of blood T cell repertoires in COVID-19. The data were produced by immunoSEQ multiplex PCR, yet TCRdb's version contains in-frame clones alone and is incomplete. The top ten hold about 0.26% of the sample, which has roughly 700,000 clones, 85% to 90% seen once. The sequenced sample consisted of peripheral blood. The receptors come from a woman aged 18-30 years with acute or convalescent COVID-19.

The chain employs TRBV5-1 and TRBJ1-1, with D unresolved. The germline CDR1 and CDR2 sequences are SGHRS and YFSETQ. CDR3 size: 14 residues. V lost 2 bases and J lost 8, with 16 bases in between. The CDR3 region has the DNA TGCGCCAGCAGCTTAACTATTCGAGTATCCGAAGCTTTCTTT. Protein: CASSLTIRVSEAFF.

V is TRBV9 and J is TRBJ1-2; 9 positions agree with TRBD1. V lost 0 bases to trimming and J lost 4 bases; unmatched junction nucleotides: 13. Germline values: CDR1 SGDLS, CDR2 YYNGEE. This CDR3 spans 18 amino acids. Here the CDR3 reads CASSVDLDMGTGSYGYTF. In DNA, the CDR3 is TGTGCCAGCAGCGTAGATTTGGATATGGGGACAGGGAGCTATGGCTACACCTTC. Full variable domain (rest looked up from reference TRBV9 and TRBJ1-2): DSGVTQTPKHLITATGQRVTLRCSPRSGDLSVYWYQQSLDQGLQFLIQYYNGEERAKGNILERFSAQQFPDLHSELNLSSLELGDSALYFCASSVDLDMGTGSYGYTFGSGTRLTVV.

The chain joins TRBV3-1 (or the pseudogene TRBV3-2) to TRBJ2-7; D may be TRBD1 (6 bases). V gave up 3 bases and J gave up 4 bases, with 13 bases separating them. CDR1 is LGHDT and CDR2 is YNNKEL in the germline V gene (reference sequence). The CDR3 length is 14 residues. This chain's CDR3 is CASSHSDRPYEQYF. DNA of the CDR3: TGTGCCAGCAGCCATAGCGACAGGCCTTACGAGCAGTACTTC.

The rearrangement joins TRBV6-2 or TRBV6-3 to TRBJ1-2; D is unresolved. Germline V lookup: CDR1 MNHEY, CDR2 SVGEGT. The CDR3 is 16 residues long. Trimming took 4 bases from V and 2 from J, leaving 17 bases between them. CDR3 region: CASSSTETPSNYGYTF. The DNA for the CDR3 is TGTGCCAGCAGTTCTACAGAAACTCCGTCGAACTATGGCTACACCTTC.

J is TRBJ2-7 and V is TRBV6-1, with D tentatively TRBD1 (7 bases). V lost 4 bases to trimming and J lost 5 bases, with 24 bases between them. There are 17 residues in the CDR3. The germline V gene encodes CDR1 MNHNS and CDR2 SASEGT. The CDR3: CASSATFGVQGGNEQYF. The CDR3 DNA reads TGTGCCAGCAGTGCCACCTTCGGGGTCCAGGGGGGTAACGAGCAGTACTTC.

This chain links TRBV27 with TRBJ2-7; 10 nucleotides match TRBD2. This CDR3 region has 13 residues. Germline V gene lookup returns CDR1 MNHEY and CDR2 SMNVEV (reference sequence). The ends lost 5 bases at V and 11 bases at J; junction bases unmatched: 9. CDR3 nucleotides: TGTGCCAGCAGTGTCAGGACTAGCGGATTTAAGTACTTC. Its translation is CASSVRTSGFKYF.

This chain connects TRBV3-1 (or the pseudogene TRBV3-2) to TRBJ1-2; a possible D gene is TRBD1 (5 bases). The germline CDR1 and CDR2 sequences are LGHDT and YNNKEL (reference sequence). This CDR3 contains 15 residues. Trimming pared 1 base from V and 5 bases from J, leaving 14 bases between. CDR3 amino acids: CASSQGTQSLYGYTF. The CDR3 coding sequence is TGTGCCAGCAGCCAAGGGACACAAAGCCTTTATGGCTACACCTTC.